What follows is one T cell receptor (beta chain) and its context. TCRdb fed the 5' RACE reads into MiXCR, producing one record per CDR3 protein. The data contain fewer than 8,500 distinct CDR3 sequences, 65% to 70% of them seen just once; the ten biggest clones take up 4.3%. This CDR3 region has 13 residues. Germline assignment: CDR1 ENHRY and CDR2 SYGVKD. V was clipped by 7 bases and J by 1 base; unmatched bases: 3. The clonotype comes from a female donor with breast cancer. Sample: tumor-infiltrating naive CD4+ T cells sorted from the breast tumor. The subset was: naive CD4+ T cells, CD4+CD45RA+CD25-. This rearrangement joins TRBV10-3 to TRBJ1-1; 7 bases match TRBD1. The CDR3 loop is CAITTGENTEAFF. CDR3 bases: TGTGCCATCACCACAGGGGAGAACACTGAAGCTTTCTTT.